This TCR beta chain appears in the sequencing data of a study of long-term antiretroviral therapy in people with HIV. As for the study in general: Collection dates of the earliest samples fall about a decade before the 2015 immediate-ART recommendation.

As to this clone: What it binds is not known.

An immunoSEQ assay, version v3.0, was performed at survey level. The assay was immunoSEQ multiplex PCR, and TCRdb's table has in-frame clones only and misses some. The sample has over 25,000 clones, more than 85% seen once. Study observations and caveats: Investigators report no available data on ART adherence, viral resistance or therapy changes. Repertoires with HIV possessed tighter CDR3 length spans than those of controls.

The germline V gene encodes CDR1 GTSNPN and CDR2 SVGIG (reference sequence). The CDR3 has 14 residues. The V and J ends lost 3 bases and 10 bases respectively, with 16 bases between them. The J gene is TRBJ1-6, the V gene TRBV30; the D is unclear. The receptor comes from a man aged 40-49 years with HIV. Sequencing was performed on unsorted PBMCs, taken 6.2 years after starting antiretroviral therapy. Here the CDR3 DNA reads TGTGCCTGGAGGGTACGGACCGCTTCCTCACCCCTCCACTTT. Translating it yields CAWRVRTASSPLHF. Based on the CDR3 plus reference TRBV30 and TRBJ1-6, the full variable domain is SQTIHQWPATLVQPVGSPLSLECTVEGTSNPNLYWYRQAAGRGLQLLFYSVGIGQISSEVPQNLSASRPQDRQFILSSKKLLLSDSGFYLCAWRVRTASSPLHFGNGTRLTVT.